Each of the 21 T cell receptor beta chains below was sequenced from the same sample in a study of T cell responses to AZD1222 COVID-19 vaccine. Some clones are missing from TCRdb's copy, which holds only in-frame ones; the method was immunoSEQ multiplex PCR. The profile shows over 90,000 clones, 70% to 90% of them singletons. The sample in question was peripheral blood, obtained 28 days after the second AZD1222 dose. The source of these receptors is an adult who received the AZD1222 COVID-19 vaccine.

The chain carries TRBV24-1 and TRBJ2-1; TRBD2 agrees at 10 bases. The J segment lost 9 bases and the V segment lost 7 bases, leaving 5 bases of the junction unmatched. The germline gives CDR1 KGHDR, CDR2 SFDVKD. CDR3 length: 13 amino acids. CDR3 region: CATRQREGREQFF. The CDR3 DNA sequence: TGTGCCACCAGACAGCGGGAGGGGCGTGAGCAGTTCTTC.

This chain uses TRBV7-2 with TRBJ1-6, with 7 bases aligning to TRBD1. The V gene's germline CDR1 is SGHTA and CDR2 FQGNSA. V lost 5 bases, J lost 4 bases, and 5 bases stayed unmatched. The CDR3 loop spans 15 amino acids. CDR3 region: CASSPGTVYNSPLHF. As DNA, the CDR3 is TGTGCCAGCAGCCCTGGGACAGTTTATAATTCACCCCTCCACTTT.

The gene calls are TRBV11-2 and TRBJ2-7; 10 nucleotides align to TRBD1. The CDR3 has 19 amino acids. In germline, CDR1 is SGHAT, CDR2 FQNNGV. The junction had 19 bases not matched to a gene; V was cut back by 6 bases and J by 2 bases. CDR3 nucleotides: TGTGCCAGCAGTTACAGACAGGGGGCGACGGGGTGGACGGCCTACGAGCAGTACTTC. Protein sequence: CASSYRQGATGWTAYEQYF.

The CDR3 loop reads CASSFGLAARDTQYF. CDR3 nucleotide sequence: TGTGCCAGCAGCTTCGGACTAGCGGCACGAGATACGCAGTATTTT. V is TRBV7-8 and J is TRBJ2-3, with TRBD2 identical over 10 bases. The V gene end was trimmed by 3 bases and the J gene end by 5 bases; junction bases not matched to a gene: 5. CDR1 is SGHVS and CDR2 is FQNEAQ in the germline V gene. CDR3 length: 15 residues.

The gene calls are TRBV6-2 or TRBV6-3 and TRBJ2-2; 10 bases match TRBD2. Germline loops: CDR1 MNHEY, CDR2 SVGEGT. The CDR3 covers 17 residues. Losses at the gene ends were 0 bases for V and 7 bases for J; bases not matched to a gene: 8. CDR3: CASSYSRVAGGVGELFF. CDR3 nucleotides: TGTGCCAGCAGTTACTCGAGAGTAGCGGGGGGAGTCGGGGAGCTGTTTTTT.

The V gene is TRBV5-6, the J gene TRBJ2-1; maybe TRBD1 (6 bases). Per the germline V gene, CDR1 is SGHDT and CDR2 is YYEEEE. This CDR3 is 15 amino acids long. The V end was cut by 2 bases, the J end by 0 bases, with 9 bases between. CDR3 in amino acids: CASSFGQSSYNEQFF. CDR3 coding DNA: TGTGCCAGCAGCTTCGGACAGAGCTCCTACAATGAGCAGTTCTTC.

This rearrangement joins TRBV6-1 to TRBJ2-1; 9 bases agree with TRBD1. V trimming: 3 bases; J trimming: 4 bases; junction bases outside the gene matches: 4. Germline V gene lookup returns CDR1 MNHNS and CDR2 SASEGT. The length of the CDR3 is 15 residues. The CDR3 nucleotides are TGTGCCAGCAGTGACCCGGGACAGGGTTACAATGAGCAGTTCTTC. Translated: CASSDPGQGYNEQFF.

This chain links TRBV30 with TRBJ1-6; the D is unclear. V was cut by 3 bases and J by 7 bases, with 13 bases left in between. Per germline, CDR1 GTSNPN and CDR2 SVGIG (reference sequence). The CDR3 is 14 amino acids. CDR3 nucleotides: TGTGCCTGGAGAGCTCAAGGGATCAATTCACCCCTCCACTTT. Translation: CAWRAQGINSPLHF.

The chain is built from TRBV5-6 and TRBJ1-4, with a tentative D call TRBD1 (6 bases). CDR1 is SGHDT, CDR2 YYEEEE, per germline. The CDR3 is 13 amino acids. Trimming stripped 2 bases from V and 8 bases from J, with 10 bases between. In DNA form, the CDR3 reads TGTGCCAGCAGCTTCTGGGGGCGCGAAAAACTGTTTTTT. It translates to CASSFWGREKLFF. Based on the CDR3 plus reference TRBV5-6 and TRBJ1-4, the full variable domain is DAGVTQSPTHLIKTRGQQVTLRCSPKSGHDTVSWYQQALGQGPQFIFQYYEEEERQRGNFPDRFSGHQFPNYSSELNVNALLLGDSALYLCASSFWGREKLFFGSGTQLSVL.

The chain couples TRBV27 to TRBJ1-2; 7 bases fit TRBD1. Germline CDR1 and CDR2: MNHEY and SMNVEV (reference sequence). Unmatched junction bases numbered 14, after V lost 2 bases and J lost 5 bases. This CDR3 contains 17 residues. DNA for the CDR3: TGTGCCAGCAGTTTACGAAACCGACAGGGATCCTCATATGGCTACACCTTC. Translated, it gives CASSLRNRQGSSYGYTF.

This clone was seen more than once but under ten times. This chain connects TRBV27 to TRBJ2-1; maybe TRBD1 (5 bases). Deletions cut 2 bases from V and 5 bases from J, with 7 bases between. This CDR3 is 13 amino acids long. The germline CDR1 and CDR2 sequences are MNHEY and SMNVEV (reference sequence). The chain's CDR3 is CASSLGHNNEQFF. The CDR3 region has the DNA TGTGCCAGCAGTTTAGGACACAACAATGAGCAGTTCTTC.

V and J are TRBV27 and TRBJ2-7, with 9 bases that match TRBD1. The trim removed 6 bases at V and 5 bases at J, leaving 8 bases unmatched. Germline V gives CDR1 MNHEY, CDR2 SMNVEV (reference sequence). CDR3 size: 14 residues. CDR3 region: CASREGQGLHEQYF. CDR3 sequence (DNA): TGTGCCAGCAGGGAGGGACAGGGACTGCACGAGCAGTACTTC.

This chain uses TRBV9 with TRBJ2-2; 11 bases map to TRBD2. The ends lost 6 bases at V and 0 bases at J; junction bases unmatched: 7. The germline V gene has CDR1 SGDLS and CDR2 YYNGEE. CDR3 size: 17 residues. Here the CDR3 DNA reads TGTGCCAGCACGGGACTAGCGGAGACAACGAACACCGGGGAGCTGTTTTTT. It is translated as CASTGLAETTNTGELFF.

The rearrangement joins TRBV30 to TRBJ1-2, with 8 bases identical to TRBD1. The junction had 4 bases not matched to a gene; V was cut back by 4 bases and J by 0 bases. CDR1 is GTSNPN and CDR2 is SVGIG in the germline V gene (reference sequence). The CDR3 is 14 residues long. This chain's CDR3 is CAWTGGLANYGYTF. The CDR3 DNA is TGTGCCTGGACAGGGGGCTTAGCTAACTATGGCTACACCTTC.

The rearrangement joins TRBV27 to TRBJ2-7; weak D call: TRBD2 (6 bases). Germline CDR1 and CDR2: MNHEY and SMNVEV (reference sequence). V dropped 2 bases and J dropped 3 bases, with 8 bases sitting between them. The CDR3 runs to 13 residues. The CDR3 nucleotides are TGTGCCAGCAGTTTAGCTAGCGACTACGAGCAGTACTTC. This gives the protein CASSLASDYEQYF.

The chain combines TRBV7-6 with TRBJ2-1, with TRBD2 identical over 8 bases. V dropped 4 bases and J dropped 2; count of bases not matched to a gene: 10. Germline-derived CDR1 and CDR2 are SGHVS and FNYEAQ. The CDR3 has 17 residues. CDR3 protein: CASSSVSGGRAYNEQFF. Written as DNA, the CDR3 is TGTGCCAGCAGCTCCGTTTCGGGGGGGAGAGCCTACAATGAGCAGTTCTTC.

The table lists this clone with a count of one. The genes are TRBV5-1 and TRBJ2-2; D is unclear. The CDR3 spans 13 residues. Looked up from germline, CDR1 is SGHRS and CDR2 is YFSETQ. Deletions cut 1 base from V and 2 bases from J, with 3 bases between. The DNA of the CDR3 is TGCGCCAGCAGCTTGACAAACACCGGGGAGCTGTTTTTT. Protein: CASSLTNTGELFF. Complete variable domain (other parts from reference TRBV5-1 and TRBJ2-2): KAGVTQTPRYLIKTRGQQVTLSCSPISGHRSVSWYQQTPGQGLQFLFEYFSETQRNKGNFPGRFSGRQFSNSRSEMNVSTLELGDSALYLCASSLTNTGELFFGEGSRLTVL.

The rearrangement uses TRBV11-1 and TRBJ1-2; D is undetermined. V dropped 1 base and J dropped 5 bases, with 8 bases sitting between them. Germline V gene data show CDR1 as SGHAT and CDR2 as FQDESV (reference sequence). The CDR3 is made up of 13 amino acids. CDR3 sequence reads: CASSLEGRYGYTF. CDR3 nucleotide sequence: TGTGCCAGCAGCTTAGAAGGGAGATATGGCTACACCTTC.

The chain uses TRBV7-8 and TRBJ2-6, with a tentative D call TRBD1 (5 bases). Germline loops: CDR1 SGHVS, CDR2 FQNEAQ. The CDR3 covers 15 residues. V lost 7 bases to trimming and J lost 4 bases, with 14 bases between them. The CDR3 DNA is TGTGCCAGCATCCCGTCTGGGGCCGGGGCCAACGTCCTGACTTTC. Its protein is CASIPSGAGANVLTF.

V gene TRBV11-2 combines with J gene TRBJ2-2; 13 bases fit TRBD2. J gave up 6 bases and V 6 bases, and 7 bases lay outside the gene matches. Germline V CDR1 and CDR2: SGHAT, FQNNGV. The CDR3 covers 16 residues. The CDR3 DNA follows: TGTGCCAGCAGGGATCGGACTAGCGGGAGTCCCGGGGAGCTGTTTTTT. It encodes CASRDRTSGSPGELFF.

This clone appeared a few times. The J gene is TRBJ2-2, the V gene TRBV4-2; D not certain. The CDR3 contains 12 residues. CDR1 is LGHNA and CDR2 is YNFKEQ in the germline V gene. V was trimmed by 4 bases and J by 11 bases, leaving 11 bases between them. For the CDR3, the DNA is TGTGCCAGCAGCCTTAACAGCCTTGAGCTGTTTTTT. Translation: CASSLNSLELFF.